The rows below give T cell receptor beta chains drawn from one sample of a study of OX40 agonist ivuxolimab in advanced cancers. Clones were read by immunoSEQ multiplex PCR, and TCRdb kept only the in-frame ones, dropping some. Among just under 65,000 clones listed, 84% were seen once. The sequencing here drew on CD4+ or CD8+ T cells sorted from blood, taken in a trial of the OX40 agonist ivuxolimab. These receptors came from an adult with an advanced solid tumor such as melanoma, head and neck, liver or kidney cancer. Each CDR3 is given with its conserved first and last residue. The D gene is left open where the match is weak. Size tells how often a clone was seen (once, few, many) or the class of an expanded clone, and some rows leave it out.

TGTGCCAGCAGCCGACAAGCGGGGTCTCCCTACGAGCAGTACTTC	CASSRQAGSPYEQYF	once	TRBV4-2	TRBJ2-7	TRBD2
TGTGCCAGCAGCCGCGACGGTGATCAGCCCCAGCATTTT	CASSRDGDQPQHF	NA	TRBV11-2	TRBJ1-5	NA
TGTGCCAGCAGCTTGGCGGGCAGAGCCTACGAGCAGTACTTC	CASSLAGRAYEQYF	NA	TRBV5-4	TRBJ2-7	NA
TGTGCCAGCAGTCCACACACTATATCCAATTCACCCCTCCACTTT	CASSPHTISNSPLHF	NA	TRBV28	TRBJ1-6	NA
TGCGCCAGCAGCCAAGGGGGATCGGGGGGGTCCACAGATACGCAGTATTTT	CASSQGGSGGSTDTQYF	NA	TRBV4-1	TRBJ2-3	TRBD2
TGTGCCAGCTCACCACCTACGGCTAGCACAGATACGCAGTATTTT	CASSPPTASTDTQYF	NA	TRBV18	TRBJ2-3	NA
TGTGCCAGCAGCTTAAGAGAAATGGGCACCGGGGAGCTGTTTTTT	CASSLREMGTGELFF	NA	TRBV7-3	TRBJ2-2	NA
TGTGCCATCAGTGTGGGACTAGCGGGTGAGAAAGGGGAGCTGTTTTTT	CAISVGLAGEKGELFF	once	TRBV10-3	TRBJ2-2	TRBD2
TGTGCCAGCAGCATGGGACTCCCTGGGGGGAATCAGCCCCAGCATTTT	CASSMGLPGGNQPQHF	few	TRBV5-5	TRBJ1-5	NA
TGTGCCAGCAGCTTCATTTCCGGGTACATTCAGTACTTC	CASSFISGYIQYF	NA	TRBV11-2	TRBJ2-4	NA
TGTGCCAGCAGCTTCCGGGACAGGGGGCGGGACATTCAGTACTTC	CASSFRDRGRDIQYF	once	TRBV11-3	TRBJ2-4	TRBD1
TGTGCCAGCAGCTTCGCGGACAGCACTGAAGCTTTCTTT	CASSFADSTEAFF	NA	TRBV7-9	TRBJ1-1	NA
TGCAGCGTTCGACAGGGGGCGAGCAACGAGCAGTACTTC	CSVRQGASNEQYF	NA	TRBV29-1	TRBJ2-7	TRBD1
TGTGCCAGCAGCGTCGACAGGGGGGATTCACCCCTCCACTTT	CASSVDRGDSPLHF	once	TRBV5-4	TRBJ1-6	TRBD1
TGTGCCAGCAGCTTTGCGAATACCGGGGAGCTGTTTTTT	CASSFANTGELFF	NA	TRBV7-2	TRBJ2-2	NA
TGTGCCAGCAGCTTATCAGTGCAGGGGGAAGCTTTCTTT	CASSLSVQGEAFF	NA	TRBV7-2	TRBJ1-1	NA
TGTGCCAGCAGTTTAAGATCTCGACTGGCCAAAAACATTCAGTACTTC	CASSLRSRLAKNIQYF	NA	TRBV28	TRBJ2-4	NA
TGTGCCAGCTCACCAAGTTCTCCAGCGGGGACCACAGATACGCAGTATTTT	CASSPSSPAGTTDTQYF	NA	TRBV18	TRBJ2-3	TRBD2
TGCGCCAGCAGCTTATCGGATACGCAGTATTTT	CASSLSDTQYF	NA	TRBV5-1	TRBJ2-3	NA
TGTGCCAGCAGCGGCTACAGGGGAAGAAACTATGGCTACACCTTC	CASSGYRGRNYGYTF	NA	TRBV7-2	TRBJ1-2	TRBD1
TGTGCCAGCAGCTTAGGGGGACAGGGGAATTCACCCCTCCACTTT	CASSLGGQGNSPLHF	NA	TRBV11-2	TRBJ1-6	TRBD1
TGTGCCAGCAGCCGAAGGGCTAGCGGGGACCAAGAGACCCAGTACTTC	CASSRRASGDQETQYF	NA	TRBV11-3	TRBJ2-5	TRBD2
TGTGCCAGCACCGCGGGGGGGTCATGGGAGACCCAGTACTTC	CASTAGGSWETQYF	NA	TRBV7-6	TRBJ2-5	TRBD2
TGCGCCAGCAGCATCCGACCGGAAACGGAGACCGGGGAGCTGTTTTTT	CASSIRPETETGELFF	few	TRBV5-1	TRBJ2-2	NA
TGTGCCAGCAGCTCCCCGGGACAGGGGGCTGATACTGAAGCTTTCTTT	CASSSPGQGADTEAFF	NA	TRBV5-6	TRBJ1-1	TRBD1
TGTGCCAGTAGTATAAGTCGGTCGGGGGCAGGTGGAACCGGGGAGCTGTTTTTT	CASSISRSGAGGTGELFF	NA	TRBV19	TRBJ2-2	NA
TGTGCCAGCTCCGGGACAGGGTCCTACGAGCAGTACTTC	CASSGTGSYEQYF	NA	TRBV27	TRBJ2-7	TRBD1
TGTGCCAGTAACCTGGATTACATTGGCTACACCTTC	CASNLDYIGYTF	NA	TRBV2	TRBJ1-2	NA
TGTGCCAGCAGTGAGTTAAGCGGAGATAGCACAGATACGCAGTATTTT	CASSELSGDSTDTQYF	NA	TRBV25-1	TRBJ2-3	NA
TGTGCCAGCAGCCAGGGAGTTTACTATGGCTACACCTTC	CASSQGVYYGYTF	few	TRBV27	TRBJ1-2	NA
TGTGCCAGCAGTTTTACTAGCGGGTCCAGCACAGATACGCAGTATTTT	CASSFTSGSSTDTQYF	NA	TRBV7-2	TRBJ2-3	TRBD2
TGTGCCAGCAGCCAAGGGCCTAGCTATGGCTACACCTTC	CASSQGPSYGYTF	NA	TRBV4-2	TRBJ1-2	NA
TGTGCCAGCAGGAAACAGGGAACGAACACCGGGGAGCTGTTTTTT	CASRKQGTNTGELFF	NA	TRBV2	TRBJ2-2	NA
TGCGCCAGCAGCTCCCGGACACTTTCCTGTGAGCAAGAGACCCAGTACTTC	CASSSRTLSCEQETQYF	once	TRBV5-1	TRBJ2-5	NA
TGTGCCAGCGCCCCTGGGATAGCGGGACGAGATACGCAGTATTTT	CASAPGIAGRDTQYF	NA	TRBV2	TRBJ2-3	TRBD2
TGTGCCAGCAAGGGGGGAAGCACAGATACGCAGTATTTT	CASKGGSTDTQYF	NA	TRBV7-2	TRBJ2-3	NA
TGTGCCAGCAGCCCGATGACAGGGGGCGGAATCAATGGCTACACCTTC	CASSPMTGGGINGYTF	NA	TRBV7-8	TRBJ1-2	TRBD1
TGTGCCAGTAGGCATGCGCTCCGCGCTAACTATGGCTACACCTTC	CASRHALRANYGYTF	once	TRBV19	TRBJ1-2	NA
TGCGCCAGCAGCCCGGGACAGATCGAGGATGAAAAACTGTTTTTT	CASSPGQIEDEKLFF	NA	TRBV5-1	TRBJ1-4	TRBD1
TGTGCCAGCAGTACCGGACAGGGGGTCTTCGGCTACACCTTC	CASSTGQGVFGYTF	NA	TRBV27	TRBJ1-2	TRBD1
TGTGCCAGCAGCATTGACAGTCAGCCCCAGCATTTT	CASSIDSQPQHF	NA	TRBV5-4	TRBJ1-5	NA